This T cell receptor (beta chain) was sequenced in a study of T-cell reconstitution after alpha-beta-depleted transplantation in children. This CDR3 contains 14 residues. V was clipped by 6 bases and J by 5 bases, with 15 bases between them. Germline CDR1 reads KGHSH; CDR2 reads LQKENI. Unique molecular identifiers tagged the TCRbeta library. TCRdb independently ran MiXCR on the PCR reads; one entry per CDR3 protein. The table records about 980,000 distinct CDR3 sequences, around 30% of them present only once. About this clonotype itself: What it binds is unknown.

General study findings and limits: Hyperexpanded clones declined; after one year, newly produced T cells mostly supplied diversity. Some patients owed their high day-60 TCRbeta diversity to surviving recipient T cells and thymic progenitors.

The V and J genes are TRBV18 and TRBJ2-3; D unresolved. This specimen was PBMCs, mostly from graft donor cells, taken 360 days after TCRalphabeta/CD19-depleted stem cell transplant. The source is a boy under three years old who had a stem cell transplant for SCID, so the T cells may come from the graft donor. The chain's CDR3 is CASSTSPRKDTQYF. Written as DNA, the CDR3 is TGTGCCAGCTCGACGTCCCCCAGGAAAGATACGCAGTATTTT.